A single sample gave rise to the 10 T cell receptor beta chains below, sequenced in a study of beta chain features in type 1 diabetes listed by TCRdb under 2018. Library method: the immunoSEQ multiplex PCR assay. The High Capacity cDNA Reverse Transcription Kit was used to reverse transcribe all of the isolated RNA, meaning that expressed TCRB transcripts were what got sequenced. In its TCRdb copy, this immuneACCESS table keeps in-frame sequences only and misses some clones. Where compared with another copy, unresolved V genes explain less than half of these, and the others have no known cause. In all, the sample holds 450,000 to 550,000 clones, and 25% to 35% of those were seen once. 0.05% to 0.065% of the sample is taken by the ten largest. Sequences were obtained from naive CD4+ T cells from blood. The sample's cell subset or site, from its label and the paper: true naive CD4+ T cells. The receptors here all came from a man between 18 and 29 years old in good health.

The J gene is TRBJ2-7, the V gene TRBV11-2, with D perhaps matching TRBD1 or TRBD2 (5 bases each). CDR1 and CDR2 (germline): SGHAT, FQNNGV. V lost 6 bases, J lost 4 bases, and 13 bases lay in between. CDR3 length: 13 amino acids. CDR3 loop: CASSVRGAYEQYF. Here the CDR3 DNA reads TGTGCCAGCAGTGTTAGAGGGGCATACGAGCAGTACTTC.

The chain has TRBV14 and TRBJ2-1; 7 bases agree with TRBD1. Trimming at V came to 7 bases and at J to 4 bases, leaving 1 base not matched to a gene. The V gene's germline CDR1 is SGHDN and CDR2 FVKESK. This CDR3 region has 12 residues. DNA of the CDR3: TGTGCCAGCACAGGGGGATACAATGAGCAGTTCTTC. This encodes CASTGGYNEQFF.

This clone was counted between two and nine times. The rearrangement joins TRBV7-9 to TRBJ1-1; D is undetermined. The V end lost 0 bases, the J end lost 7 bases, and 9 bases lay between the germline ends. Per germline, CDR1 SEHNR and CDR2 FQNEAQ (reference sequence). The CDR3 sequence is 13 residues long. DNA of the CDR3: TGTGCCAGCAGCTTAGCGTCGGGAGTTGAAGCTTTCTTT. Amino acids: CASSLASGVEAFF.

This clone was seen only a few times. V is TRBV7-2 and J is TRBJ2-1; 8 bases align to TRBD2. Per the germline V gene, CDR1 is SGHTA and CDR2 is FQGNSA. CDR3 size: 13 residues. The junction had 7 bases not matched to a gene; V was cut back by 5 bases and J by 10 bases. Here the CDR3 reads CASSPLGLGEQFF. The CDR3 DNA reads as TGTGCCAGCAGCCCCCTGGGACTAGGGGAGCAGTTCTTC.

The genes are TRBV7-6 and TRBJ2-3, with D hard to call. Germline V gene lookup returns CDR1 SGHVS and CDR2 FNYEAQ. The V end lost 5 bases, the J end lost 4 bases, and 10 bases lay between the germline ends. This CDR3 region has 13 residues. DNA for the CDR3: TGTGCCAGCAGCCCCCCGTGGTCAGATACGCAGTATTTT. This gives the protein CASSPPWSDTQYF. Supplemented by reference TRBV7-6 and TRBJ2-3, the full variable domain reads GAGVSQSPRYKVTKRGQDVALRCDPISGHVSLYWYRQALGQGPEFLTYFNYEAQQDKSGLPNDRFSAERPEGSISTLTIQRTEQRDSAMYRCASSPPWSDTQYFGPGTRLTVL.

This sequence joins TRBV11-3 and TRBJ2-3; D is ambiguous. From germline, CDR1 is SGHNT and CDR2 YENEEA. The CDR3 has 15 amino acids. V was cut by 5 bases and J by 2 bases, with 14 bases left in between. CDR3 protein: CASSRSTQITDTQYF. The CDR3 bases are TGTGCCAGCAGCCGATCGACACAGATCACAGATACGCAGTATTTT.

This clone came up a few times. The genes are TRBV7-2 and TRBJ2-3, with D maybe TRBD2 (6 bases). The germline V and J ends were trimmed by 3 bases and 1 base, with 11 bases remaining between them. Germline V CDR1 and CDR2: SGHTA, FQGNSA. The CDR3 runs to 15 residues. For the CDR3, the DNA is TGTGCCAGCAGCTTCGGGAGTGGACGCACAGATACGCAGTATTTT. It is translated as CASSFGSGRTDTQYF.

In its sample, this clone was seen a few times. Other DNA sequences in this sample translate to the same CDR3. The chain joins TRBV15 to TRBJ2-7; D not resolved. V lost 0 bases and J 3 bases, leaving 6 bases between the germline ends. CDR1 is LNHNV and CDR2 is YYDKDF in the germline V gene (reference sequence). The CDR3 loop spans 13 amino acids. The CDR3 reads CATSREGSYEQYF. CDR3 coding DNA: TGTGCCACCAGCAGAGAGGGCAGCTACGAGCAGTACTTC.

This sequence joins TRBV5-1 and TRBJ2-7; D unresolved. The V gene lost 4 bases and the J gene lost 5 bases, with 7 bases spanning the gap. The germline V gene has CDR1 SGHRS and CDR2 YFSETQ. This CDR3 is built from 11 residues. The CDR3 protein is CASSLRNEQYF. In DNA form, the CDR3 reads TGCGCCAGCAGCCTTCGAAACGAGCAGTACTTC.

Comments on this clone: Other DNA variants within this sample encode the same CDR3. The rearrangement uses TRBV5-1 and TRBJ2-5, with D tentatively TRBD2 (5 bases). CDR3 size: 13 residues. In germline, CDR1 is SGHRS, CDR2 YFSETQ. V lost 2 bases, J lost 2 bases, and 7 bases lay in between. CDR3 DNA sequence: TGCGCCAGCAGCTTCGGGGTGCAAGAGACCCAGTACTTC. It translates to CASSFGVQETQYF.